This is a list of T cell receptor beta chains from one sample in a study of cytomegalovirus exposure and HLA in healthy donors. The table came from immunoSEQ multiplex PCR; TCRdb's copy has only in-frame clones and leaves some out. The data show 140,000 to 150,000 clones, about 72% seen once. Sequencing was carried out using PBMCs. These receptors all stem from a man in his 60s in good health and CMV-seronegative. CDR3s include the opening cysteine and the closing phenylalanine or tryptophan. The order of the fields is V gene, clone size, D gene, J gene, CDR3 DNA, CDR3 protein. D genes are given only for firm matches. Clone size appears in some rows only: once, few, many, or a class for an expanded clone.

V gene: TRBV4-3; clone size: .; D gene: .; J gene: TRBJ2-2; CDR3 DNA: TGCGCCAGCAGCCCTTCCCTTAGCGCCTCGAACACCGGGGAGCTGTTTTTT; CDR3 protein: CASSPSLSASNTGELFF
V gene: TRBV27; clone size: .; D gene: TRBD1; J gene: TRBJ1-3; CDR3 DNA: TGTGCCAGCAGTTTGTCGCAGGGGACAGAGGCTGGAAACACCATATATTTT; CDR3 protein: CASSLSQGTEAGNTIYF
V gene: TRBV6-5; clone size: once; D gene: TRBD2; J gene: TRBJ2-1; CDR3 DNA: TGTGCCAGCACACGGACTAGCGGGGATTTCCAGTTCTTC; CDR3 protein: CASTRTSGDFQFF
V gene: TRBV4-3; clone size: .; D gene: TRBD2; J gene: TRBJ2-2; CDR3 DNA: TGCGCCAGCAGTTACTGGGCGGGAGACACCGGGGAGCTGTTTTTT; CDR3 protein: CASSYWAGDTGELFF
V gene: TRBV18; clone size: .; D gene: .; J gene: TRBJ1-1; CDR3 DNA: TGTGCCAGCTCAACGTGGGCGAACACTGAAGCTTTCTTT; CDR3 protein: CASSTWANTEAFF
V gene: TRBV7-2; clone size: .; D gene: .; J gene: TRBJ2-5; CDR3 DNA: TGTGCCAGCAGCTTCACAGGGATGGGTTTAGAGACCCAGTACTTC; CDR3 protein: CASSFTGMGLETQYF
V gene: TRBV6-5; clone size: .; D gene: TRBD1; J gene: TRBJ1-4; CDR3 DNA: TGTGCCAGCAGTCGGGGGGGGACAGGGGTTGAAAAACTGTTTTTT; CDR3 protein: CASSRGGTGVEKLFF
V gene: TRBV5-8; clone size: .; D gene: TRBD2; J gene: TRBJ2-1; CDR3 DNA: TGTGCCACCGGGGGGTCTAGCGGGTTCAATGAGCAGTTCTTC; CDR3 protein: CATGGSSGFNEQFF
V gene: TRBV5-1; clone size: .; D gene: .; J gene: TRBJ1-3; CDR3 DNA: TGCGCCAGCAGACAGGACAGCTCCTCTGGAAACACCATATATTTT; CDR3 protein: CASRQDSSSGNTIYF
V gene: TRBV27; clone size: .; D gene: TRBD1; J gene: TRBJ2-7; CDR3 DNA: TGTGCCAGCAGTTTATTCCCACCGGGACAGGGGAACGACGAGCAGTACTTC; CDR3 protein: CASSLFPPGQGNDEQYF
V gene: TRBV28; clone size: .; D gene: .; J gene: TRBJ2-7; CDR3 DNA: TGTGCCAGCAGCCTCCTTAGGGAGGCGGAAGAGCAGTACTTC; CDR3 protein: CASSLLREAEEQYF
V gene: TRBV4-2; clone size: .; D gene: TRBD1; J gene: TRBJ1-5; CDR3 DNA: TGTGCCAGCAGCCATAGTGTACAGGGGGCGGGTCAGCCCCAGCATTTT; CDR3 protein: CASSHSVQGAGQPQHF
V gene: TRBV7-9; clone size: few; D gene: TRBD2; J gene: TRBJ2-4; CDR3 DNA: TGTGCCAGCAGCTTTAGGGGACTAGCGGGAGTTAATCAGTACTTC; CDR3 protein: CASSFRGLAGVNQYF
V gene: TRBV5-6; clone size: .; D gene: .; J gene: TRBJ2-7; CDR3 DNA: TGTGCCAGCAGCTTCTGGGCCTCCTACGAGCAGTACTTC; CDR3 protein: CASSFWASYEQYF
V gene: TRBV27; clone size: once; D gene: .; J gene: TRBJ2-3; CDR3 DNA: TGTGCCAGCAGCCCTTGGAGTAGCACAGATACGCAGTATTTT; CDR3 protein: CASSPWSSTDTQYF
V gene: TRBV7-9; clone size: .; D gene: .; J gene: TRBJ2-7; CDR3 DNA: TGTGCCAGCAGCCTACATTCGACAGGGGAGGGTTACGAGCAGTACTTC; CDR3 protein: CASSLHSTGEGYEQYF
V gene: TRBV29-1; clone size: .; D gene: .; J gene: TRBJ2-7; CDR3 DNA: TGCAGCGTTTCCCATCAGACTAGTCCGGGACCACCGTCCTACGAGCAGTACTTC; CDR3 protein: CSVSHQTSPGPPSYEQYF